These 21 T cell receptor beta chains share one sample of origin, sequenced in a study of shared clonotypes between healthy human individuals. Assay: immunoSEQ multiplex PCR; the TCRdb copy retains only in-frame clones and omits some. Altogether more than 1 million clones are present, around three quarters being singletons, with the ten largest covering under 0.65%. The sequencing sample was made of memory CD4+ T cells from PBMCs. Documented subset: CD45RA-negative fraction. The receptors stem from a man between 18 and 29 years old in good health. Some clones in this sample may be carry-over from other donors' samples.

The V gene is TRBV10-3, the J gene TRBJ2-7; D call uncertain. Trimming left V 0 bases short and J 3 bases short, with 6 bases between. Germline CDR1 is ENHRY and CDR2 is SYGVKD. This CDR3 region has 13 residues. CDR3 in amino acids: CAISESQYYEQYF. The CDR3 coding sequence is TGTGCCATCAGTGAGTCCCAATACTACGAGCAGTACTTC.

The chain is built from TRBV29-1 and TRBJ1-1; maybe TRBD1 (6 bases). Trimming took off 4 bases at V and 1 base at J, with 13 bases between the two ends. Per the germline V gene, CDR1 is SQVTM and CDR2 is ANQGSEA. The CDR3 totals 14 residues. Here the CDR3 DNA reads TGCAGCGTTGTGATCCAGGGGCAGAACACTGAAGCTTTCTTT. Translating gives CSVVIQGQNTEAFF. Complete variable domain (other parts from reference TRBV29-1 and TRBJ1-1): SAVISQKPSRDICQRGTSLTIQCQVDSQVTMMFWYRQQPGQSLTLIATANQGSEATYESGFVIDKFPISRPNLTFSTLTVSNMSPEDSSIYLCSVVIQGQNTEAFFGQGTRLTVV.

The chain joins TRBV27 to TRBJ2-7, with TRBD2 matching over 9 bases. With 0 bases clipped from V and 4 bases from J, the junction kept 13 bases outside the gene matches. CDR3 length: 18 amino acids. In germline, CDR1 is MNHEY, CDR2 SMNVEV (reference sequence). The chain's CDR3 is CASSLSWTSALGSYEQYF. The CDR3 coding sequence is TGTGCCAGCAGTTTATCTTGGACTAGCGCCTTAGGGAGTTACGAGCAGTACTTC.

V usage is TRBV11-2 and J usage is TRBJ1-3; no firm D call. Germline-derived CDR1 and CDR2 are SGHAT and FQNNGV. Trimming pared 6 bases from V and 4 bases from J, leaving 7 bases between. CDR3 size: 12 residues. CDR3 amino acids: CASRGAGNTIYF. CDR3 bases: TGTGCCAGCAGGGGAGCGGGAAACACCATATATTTT.

The chain couples TRBV7-9 to TRBJ2-4; D is unclear. Germline V CDR1 and CDR2: SEHNR, FQNEAQ (reference sequence). Trimming left V 0 bases short and J 7 bases short, with 1 base between. This CDR3 comprises 11 residues. The CDR3 nucleotides are TGTGCCAGCAGCTTAGCCAACATTCAGTACTTC. Translation gives CASSLANIQYF.

J is TRBJ2-3 and V is TRBV6-6; D is possibly TRBD2 (6 bases). The germline V gene has CDR1 MNHNY and CDR2 SVGAGI (reference sequence). CDR3 length: 16 residues. V lost 4 bases to trimming and J lost 3 bases, with 17 bases between them. The chain's CDR3 is CASSSVTGVRTDTQYF. The CDR3, as DNA: TGTGCCAGCAGTTCCGTAACGGGAGTGAGGACAGATACGCAGTATTTT.

V and J are TRBV11-2 and TRBJ2-1; TRBD2 agrees at 9 bases. The CDR3 sequence is 16 residues long. From germline, CDR1 is SGHAT and CDR2 FQNNGV. After removal of 5 bases from V and 5 bases from J, the junction contained 10 bases not matched to a gene. The CDR3 loop reads CASSHLSGRANNEQFF. CDR3 sequence (DNA): TGTGCCAGCAGCCATCTTAGCGGGAGAGCCAACAATGAGCAGTTCTTC.

V is TRBV6-5 and J is TRBJ1-2; 7 positions agree with TRBD1. Looked up from germline, CDR1 is MNHEY and CDR2 is SVGAGI. The V segment lost 4 bases and the J segment 8 bases; nucleotides outside the gene matches: 16. This CDR3 is 16 amino acids long. CDR3 DNA sequence: TGTGCCAGCAGTTCACCCGCCCCGGGACGGGACAGCGGCTACACCTTC. As protein: CASSSPAPGRDSGYTF.

The gene calls are TRBV7-6 and TRBJ2-7; 7 bases match TRBD1. The CDR3 length is 14 residues. The junction had 6 bases not matched to a gene; V was cut back by 5 bases and J by 2 bases. In germline, CDR1 is SGHVS, CDR2 FNYEAQ. The CDR3 protein is CASSPRQGPYEQYF. In DNA form, the CDR3 reads TGTGCCAGCAGCCCCCGACAGGGCCCCTACGAGCAGTACTTC.

This chain uses TRBV5-4 with TRBJ1-5; 7 bases match TRBD1. Trimming at V came to 5 bases and at J to 3 bases, leaving 8 bases not matched to a gene. The CDR3 spans 15 residues. Germline lookup yields CDR1 SGHNT and CDR2 YYREEE (reference sequence). The CDR3: CASSRGGLLNQPQHF. The DNA for the CDR3 is TGTGCCAGCAGTAGAGGGGGCTTACTCAATCAGCCCCAGCATTTT.

The chain employs TRBV4-2 and TRBJ2-2; the D is unclear. The CDR3 extends over 14 amino acids. V was clipped by 0 bases and J by 1 base, with 3 bases between them. Germline-derived CDR1 and CDR2 are LGHNA and YNFKEQ. CDR3 coding DNA: TGTGCCAGCAGCCAAGAAGTGAACACCGGGGAGCTGTTTTTT. It codes for CASSQEVNTGELFF.

The chain joins TRBV2 to TRBJ2-5; 9 bases match TRBD2. J gave up 7 bases and V 6 bases, and 15 bases lay outside the gene matches. This CDR3 has 16 residues. Germline V gene lookup returns CDR1 SNHLY and CDR2 FYNNEI. CDR3 loop: CASRDTAGGAQGTQYF. The CDR3 DNA reads as TGTGCCAGCAGAGATACCGCGGGAGGGGCTCAGGGGACCCAGTACTTC.

The rearrangement uses TRBV2 and TRBJ2-1; 13 bases match TRBD2. J lost 3 bases, V lost 4 bases, and 9 bases had no gene match. The CDR3 is made up of 18 amino acids. Germline loops: CDR1 SNHLY, CDR2 FYNNEI. The CDR3 here is CASSGSGTSGENYNEQFF. In nucleotides, the CDR3 is TGTGCCAGCAGTGGTTCGGGGACTAGCGGGGAAAACTACAATGAGCAGTTCTTC.

The chain employs TRBV7-9 and TRBJ2-2; 9 nucleotides align to TRBD2. In germline, CDR1 is SEHNR, CDR2 FQNEAQ (reference sequence). V gave up 2 bases and J gave up 4 bases; unmatched junction bases: 8. The CDR3 has 17 residues. CDR3 nucleotide sequence: TGTGCCAGCAGCTTAAGGACTAGCGATTGGGGCACCGGGGAGCTGTTTTTT. Translating gives CASSLRTSDWGTGELFF.

This chain joins TRBV15 and TRBJ1-5; no definite D call. Per the germline V gene, CDR1 is LNHNV and CDR2 is YYDKDF (reference sequence). The CDR3 runs to 18 residues. V was shortened by 0 bases and J by 0 bases, with 15 bases between the two germline ends. CDR3 region: CATSRDHWQAYSNQPQHF. CDR3 sequence (DNA): TGTGCCACCAGCAGAGATCACTGGCAGGCTTATAGCAATCAGCCCCAGCATTTT.

V and J are TRBV28 and TRBJ2-7; 7 bases fit TRBD2. This CDR3 comprises 14 residues. Per germline, CDR1 MDHEN and CDR2 SYDVKM. With 4 bases clipped from V and 3 bases from J, the junction kept 6 bases outside the gene matches. The CDR3 DNA follows: TGTGCCAGCAGTTCCCCTAGCGGAAACTACGAGCAGTACTTC. Translation gives CASSSPSGNYEQYF.

This clone was seen a single time. J is TRBJ2-1 and V is TRBV7-2; TRBD1 matches at 7 bases. The CDR3 spans 13 residues. Germline assignment: CDR1 SGHTA and CDR2 FQGNSA. V shed 5 bases and J 4 bases; nucleotides not matched to a gene: 2. The CDR3 here is CASSRGQYNEQFF. The CDR3 DNA reads TGTGCCAGCAGCCGGGGACAGTACAATGAGCAGTTCTTC.

As for this clone: Other DNA sequences of this sample code for an identical CDR3. The chain joins TRBV5-1 to TRBJ1-2; 10 bases map to TRBD1. There are 14 residues in the CDR3. CDR1 and CDR2 (germline): SGHRS, YFSETQ. V shed 3 bases, J shed 5 bases, and the junction held 4 bases outside the gene matches. As DNA, the CDR3 is TGCGCCAGCAGCTCAGGACAGGGGGGTTATGGCTACACCTTC. This sequence encodes CASSSGQGGYGYTF.

The chain links TRBV6-1 to TRBJ2-1; D is unclear. The germline V gene has CDR1 MNHNS and CDR2 SASEGT. This CDR3 region has 13 residues. V was cut by 5 bases and J by 4 bases, with 9 bases left in between. In DNA, the CDR3 is TGTGCCAGCAGTCCCACTAATTACAATGAGCAGTTCTTC. This codes for CASSPTNYNEQFF.

A word on this clone: Different DNA sequences within this sample yield the same CDR3. The genes are TRBV6-5 and TRBJ2-7, with TRBD2 identical over 7 bases. The CDR3 is 15 residues long. Trimming removed 0 bases from V and 2 bases from J; junction bases left unmatched: 4. CDR1 and CDR2 from the germline V gene are MNHEY and SVGAGI. CDR3 protein: CASSYSSSGTYEQYF. The CDR3 DNA is TGTGCCAGCAGTTACTCGTCTAGCGGAACCTACGAGCAGTACTTC.

Points on this clone: Other nucleotide sequences in the sample specify the same CDR3. J is TRBJ1-5 and V is TRBV5-1; D remains ambiguous. Germline values: CDR1 SGHRS, CDR2 YFSETQ. Between the trimmed V and J ends, which lost 0 bases and 3 bases, there was a span of 7 bases. The CDR3 loop spans 14 amino acids. CDR3 amino acids: CASSLDSANQPQHF. CDR3 in DNA: TGCGCCAGCAGCTTGGACTCCGCCAATCAGCCCCAGCATTTT.